Sequencing of this TCR beta chain was carried out in a study of T cells in localized non-small cell lung cancer. Study conclusions and caveats: Exceeding tumor, uninvolved adjacent lung had the highest T cell clonality. Of the top 100 tumor clones, median about 53 were in adjacent lung, 25 to 30 among its top 100. Sequencing, confined to only one tumor region, leaves heterogeneity possible.

Generated by immunoSEQ multiplex PCR, the TCRdb table keeps only in-frame clones and is missing some. The sample includes about 1,300 clones, 25% of them seen just once. Germline CDR1 and CDR2: LNHDA and SQIVND (reference sequence). Trimming left V 6 bases short and J 6 bases short, with 15 bases between. The CDR3 runs 13 residues. Concerning this clone: Its antigen is as yet unknown.

Adjacent lung, free of atypia, was sampled at least 2 cm from the tumor margin. This sequence joins TRBV19 and TRBJ2-7; the D gene is possibly TRBD1 (6 bases). The starting material was normal lung tissue next to the tumor, obtained before any cancer treatment. The clonotype was recovered from a male donor at least 60 years old with stage I lung adenocarcinoma. The CDR3: CASSEGVLVEQYF. The CDR3 coding sequence is TGTGCCAGTAGCGAGGGGGTTTTGGTCGAGCAGTACTTC.